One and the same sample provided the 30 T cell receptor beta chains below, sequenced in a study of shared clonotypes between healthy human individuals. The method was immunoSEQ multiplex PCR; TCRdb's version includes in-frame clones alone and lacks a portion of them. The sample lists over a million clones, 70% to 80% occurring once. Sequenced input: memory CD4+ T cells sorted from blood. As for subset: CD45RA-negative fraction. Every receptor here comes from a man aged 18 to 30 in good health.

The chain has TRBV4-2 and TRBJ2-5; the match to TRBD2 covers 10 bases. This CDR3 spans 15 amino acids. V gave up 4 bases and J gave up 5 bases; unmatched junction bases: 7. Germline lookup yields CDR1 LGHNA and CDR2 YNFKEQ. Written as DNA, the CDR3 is TGTGCCAGCAGCCCGGGACTAGCGAATCTGGAGACCCAGTACTTC. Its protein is CASSPGLANLETQYF.

The CDR3 here is CASSLKWGEQYF. In DNA form, the CDR3 reads TGTGCCAGCAGCTTGAAGTGGGGAGAGCAGTACTTC. The gene calls are TRBV5-4 and TRBJ2-7; D unresolved. Germline lookup yields CDR1 SGHNT and CDR2 YYREEE (reference sequence). V lost 1 base and J lost 7, with 9 bases in between. The CDR3 consists of 12 residues.

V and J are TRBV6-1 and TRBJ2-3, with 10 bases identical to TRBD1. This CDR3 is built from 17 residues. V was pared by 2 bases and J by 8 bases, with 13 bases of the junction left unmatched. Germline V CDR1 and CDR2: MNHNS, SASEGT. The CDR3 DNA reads TGTGCCAGCAGTGAACCGCGGACAGGGGGATCACCTCTTACGCAGTATTTT. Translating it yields CASSEPRTGGSPLTQYF.

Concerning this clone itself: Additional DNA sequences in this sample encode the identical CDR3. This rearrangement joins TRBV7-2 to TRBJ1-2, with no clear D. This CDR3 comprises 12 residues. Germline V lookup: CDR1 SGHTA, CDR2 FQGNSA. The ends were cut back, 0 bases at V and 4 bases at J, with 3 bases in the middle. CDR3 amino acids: CASSLAGYGYTF. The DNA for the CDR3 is TGTGCCAGCAGCTTAGCCGGCTATGGCTACACCTTC.

The CDR3 region is CASSFGTGAQGYTF. In DNA form, the CDR3 reads TGCGCCAGCAGCTTCGGGACAGGGGCTCAAGGCTACACCTTC. The V call is TRBV5-1, the J call TRBJ1-2, with TRBD1 matching 10 bases. Looked up from germline, CDR1 is SGHRS and CDR2 is YFSETQ. The CDR3 is made up of 14 amino acids. The trim removed 2 bases at V and 8 bases at J, leaving 6 bases unmatched. Based on the CDR3 plus reference TRBV5-1 and TRBJ1-2, the full variable domain is KAGVTQTPRYLIKTRGQQVTLSCSPISGHRSVSWYQQTPGQGLQFLFEYFSETQRNKGNFPGRFSGRQFSNSRSEMNVSTLELGDSALYLCASSFGTGAQGYTFGSGTRLTVV.

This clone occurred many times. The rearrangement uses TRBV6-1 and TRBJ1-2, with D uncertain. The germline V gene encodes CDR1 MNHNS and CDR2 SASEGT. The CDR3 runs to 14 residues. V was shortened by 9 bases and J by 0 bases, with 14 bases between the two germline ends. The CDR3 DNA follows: TGTGCCAGTGTAAGAAGTGACACTAACTATGGCTACACCTTC. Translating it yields CASVRSDTNYGYTF.

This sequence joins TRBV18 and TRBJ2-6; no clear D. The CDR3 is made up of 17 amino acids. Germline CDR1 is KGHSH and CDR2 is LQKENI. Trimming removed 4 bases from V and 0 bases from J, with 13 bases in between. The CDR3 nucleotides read TGTGCCAGCTCACTAGGAATTCAGGTCTCTGGGGCCAACGTCCTGACTTTC. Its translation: CASSLGIQVSGANVLTF.

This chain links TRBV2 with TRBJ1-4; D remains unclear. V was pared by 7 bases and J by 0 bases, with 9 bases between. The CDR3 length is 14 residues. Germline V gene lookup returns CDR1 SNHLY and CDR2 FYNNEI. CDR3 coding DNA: TGTGCCAGCAATCGGGCAGCAACTAATGAAAAACTGTTTTTT. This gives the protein CASNRAATNEKLFF.

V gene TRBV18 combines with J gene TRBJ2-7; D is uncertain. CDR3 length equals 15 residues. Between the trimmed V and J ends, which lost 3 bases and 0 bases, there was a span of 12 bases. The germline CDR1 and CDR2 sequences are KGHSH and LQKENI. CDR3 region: CASSPASDISYEQYF. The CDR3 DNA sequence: TGTGCCAGCTCACCCGCTTCGGATATCTCCTACGAGCAGTACTTC.

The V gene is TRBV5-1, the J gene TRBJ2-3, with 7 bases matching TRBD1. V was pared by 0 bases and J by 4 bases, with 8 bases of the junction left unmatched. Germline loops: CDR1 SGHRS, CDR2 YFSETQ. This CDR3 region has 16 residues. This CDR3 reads CASSLATGARADTQYF. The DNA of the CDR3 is TGCGCCAGCAGCTTGGCCACAGGGGCGAGGGCAGATACGCAGTATTTT.

The CDR3 nucleotides are TGTGCCAGCAGCCAAGATAGGCAAACCTATGGCTACACCTTC. Its protein is CASSQDRQTYGYTF. This rearrangement joins TRBV14 to TRBJ1-2; D gene ambiguous. The germline V gene has CDR1 SGHDN and CDR2 FVKESK. V was pared by 0 bases and J by 4 bases, with 9 bases between. The CDR3 spans 14 residues.

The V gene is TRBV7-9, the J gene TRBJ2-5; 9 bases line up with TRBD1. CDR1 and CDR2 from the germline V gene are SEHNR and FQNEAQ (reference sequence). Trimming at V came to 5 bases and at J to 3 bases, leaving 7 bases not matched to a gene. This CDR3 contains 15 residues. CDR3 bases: TGTGCCAGCAGCCCGGACAGGGGAGGGGAAGAGACCCAGTACTTC. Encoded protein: CASSPDRGGEETQYF.

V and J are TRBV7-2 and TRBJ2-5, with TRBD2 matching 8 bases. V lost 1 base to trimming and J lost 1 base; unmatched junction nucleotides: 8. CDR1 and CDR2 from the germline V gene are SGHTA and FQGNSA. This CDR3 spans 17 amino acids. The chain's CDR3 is CASSLEVAGPPQETQYF. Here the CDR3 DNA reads TGTGCCAGCAGCTTAGAAGTAGCGGGGCCCCCCCAAGAGACCCAGTACTTC.

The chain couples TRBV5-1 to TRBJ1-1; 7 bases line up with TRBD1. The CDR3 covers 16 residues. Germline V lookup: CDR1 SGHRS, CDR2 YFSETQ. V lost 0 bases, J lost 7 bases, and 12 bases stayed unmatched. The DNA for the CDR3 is TGCGCCAGCAGCTTGGGACAGGGACGAATAGGCAGTGAAGCTTTCTTT. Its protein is CASSLGQGRIGSEAFF.

The CDR3 spells CATSREGGIRGGSYTF. CDR3 DNA: TGTGCCACCAGCAGAGAGGGTGGTATTCGGGGGGGAAGCTACACCTTC. The V call is TRBV15, the J call TRBJ1-2; a possible D gene is TRBD1 (5 bases). V lost 0 bases and J lost 9, with 20 bases in between. From germline, CDR1 is LNHNV and CDR2 YYDKDF (reference sequence). CDR3 length equals 16 residues.

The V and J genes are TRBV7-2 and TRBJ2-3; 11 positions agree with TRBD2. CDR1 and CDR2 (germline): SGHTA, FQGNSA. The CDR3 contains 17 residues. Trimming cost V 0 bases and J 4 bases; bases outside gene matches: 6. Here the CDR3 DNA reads TGTGCCAGCAGCTTAGCTCTACTAGCGGGAGTTGCAGATACGCAGTATTTT. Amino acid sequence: CASSLALLAGVADTQYF.

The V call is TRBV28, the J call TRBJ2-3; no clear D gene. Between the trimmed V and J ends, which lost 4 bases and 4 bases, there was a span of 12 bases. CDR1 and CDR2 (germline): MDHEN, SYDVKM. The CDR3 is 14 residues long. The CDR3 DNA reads TGTGCCAGCAGTTCCATTACCCCCGCAGATACGCAGTATTTT. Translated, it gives CASSSITPADTQYF.

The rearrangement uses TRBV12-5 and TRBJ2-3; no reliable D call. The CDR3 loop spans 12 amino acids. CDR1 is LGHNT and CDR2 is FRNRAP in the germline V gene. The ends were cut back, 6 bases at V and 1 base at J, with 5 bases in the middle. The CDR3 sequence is CASGTRTDTQYF. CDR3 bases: TGTGCTAGTGGCACCCGCACAGATACGCAGTATTTT.

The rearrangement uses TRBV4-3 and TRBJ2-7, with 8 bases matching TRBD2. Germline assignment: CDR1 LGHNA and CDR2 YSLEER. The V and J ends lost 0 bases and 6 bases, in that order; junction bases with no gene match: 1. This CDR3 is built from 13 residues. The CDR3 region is CASSQELAAEQYF. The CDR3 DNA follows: TGCGCCAGCAGCCAAGAACTAGCGGCCGAGCAGTACTTC.

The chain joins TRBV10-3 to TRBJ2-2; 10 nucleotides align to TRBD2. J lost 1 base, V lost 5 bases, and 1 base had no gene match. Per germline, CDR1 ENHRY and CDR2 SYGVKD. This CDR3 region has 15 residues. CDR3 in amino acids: CAISLAGENTGELFF. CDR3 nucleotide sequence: TGTGCCATCAGTCTAGCGGGGGAGAACACCGGGGAGCTGTTTTTT.

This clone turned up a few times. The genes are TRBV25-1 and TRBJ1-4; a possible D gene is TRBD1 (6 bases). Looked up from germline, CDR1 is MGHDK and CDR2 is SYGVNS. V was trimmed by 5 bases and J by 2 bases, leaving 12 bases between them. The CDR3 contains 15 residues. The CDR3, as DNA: TGTGCCAGCAGTCTCCAGGGGATGACTAATGAAAAACTGTTTTTT. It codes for CASSLQGMTNEKLFF. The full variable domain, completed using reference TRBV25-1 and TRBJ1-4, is EADIYQTPRYLVIGTGKKITLECSQTMGHDKMYWYQQDPGMELHLIHYSYGVNSTEKGDLSSESTVSRIRTEHFPLTLESARPSHTSQYLCASSLQGMTNEKLFFGSGTQLSVL.

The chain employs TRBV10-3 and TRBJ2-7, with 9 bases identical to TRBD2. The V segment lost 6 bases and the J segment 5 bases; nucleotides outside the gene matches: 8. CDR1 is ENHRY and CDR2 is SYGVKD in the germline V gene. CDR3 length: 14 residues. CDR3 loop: CAIREREVSDEQYF. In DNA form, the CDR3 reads TGTGCCATCAGGGAGCGGGAGGTGAGCGACGAGCAGTACTTC.

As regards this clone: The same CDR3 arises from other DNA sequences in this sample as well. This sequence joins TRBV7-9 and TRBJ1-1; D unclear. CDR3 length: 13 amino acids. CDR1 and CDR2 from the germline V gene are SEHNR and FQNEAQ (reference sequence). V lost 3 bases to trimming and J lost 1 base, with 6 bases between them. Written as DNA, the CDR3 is TGTGCCAGCAGCTTCCGGGAGAACACTGAAGCTTTCTTT. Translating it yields CASSFRENTEAFF.

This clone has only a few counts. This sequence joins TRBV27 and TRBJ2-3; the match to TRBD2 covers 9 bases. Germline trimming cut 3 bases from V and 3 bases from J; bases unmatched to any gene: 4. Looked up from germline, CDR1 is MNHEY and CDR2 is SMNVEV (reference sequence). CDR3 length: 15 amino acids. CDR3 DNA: TGTGCCAGCAGTTTCCATAGCGGGGGAACAGATACGCAGTATTTT. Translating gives CASSFHSGGTDTQYF.

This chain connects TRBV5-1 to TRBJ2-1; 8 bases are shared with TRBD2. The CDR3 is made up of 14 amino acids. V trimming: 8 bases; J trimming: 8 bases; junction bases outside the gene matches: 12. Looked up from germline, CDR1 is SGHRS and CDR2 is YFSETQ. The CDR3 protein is CASNLAGGLDEQFF. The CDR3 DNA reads TGCGCCAGTAACCTGGCGGGAGGTCTGGATGAGCAGTTCTTC. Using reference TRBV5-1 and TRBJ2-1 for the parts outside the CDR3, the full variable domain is KAGVTQTPRYLIKTRGQQVTLSCSPISGHRSVSWYQQTPGQGLQFLFEYFSETQRNKGNFPGRFSGRQFSNSRSEMNVSTLELGDSALYLCASNLAGGLDEQFFGPGTRLTVL.

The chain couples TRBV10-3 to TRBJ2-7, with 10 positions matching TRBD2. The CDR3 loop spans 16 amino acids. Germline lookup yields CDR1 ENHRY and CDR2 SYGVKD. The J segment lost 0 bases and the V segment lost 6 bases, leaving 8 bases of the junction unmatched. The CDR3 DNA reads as TGTGCCATCAGGATGACTAGCGGGTTTAACTCCTACGAGCAGTACTTC. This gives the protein CAIRMTSGFNSYEQYF.

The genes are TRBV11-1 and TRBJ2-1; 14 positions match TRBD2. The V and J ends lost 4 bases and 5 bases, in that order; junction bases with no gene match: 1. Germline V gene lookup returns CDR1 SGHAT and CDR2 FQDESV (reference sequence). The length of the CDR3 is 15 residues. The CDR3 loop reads CASSWGLAGDNEQFF. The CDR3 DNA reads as TGTGCCAGCAGCTGGGGACTAGCGGGGGACAATGAGCAGTTCTTC. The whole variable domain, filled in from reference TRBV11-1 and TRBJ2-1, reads EAEVAQSPRYKITEKSQAVAFWCDPISGHATLYWYRQILGQGPELLVQFQDESVVDDSQLPKDRFSAERLKGVDSTLKIQPAELGDSAMYLCASSWGLAGDNEQFFGPGTRLTVL.

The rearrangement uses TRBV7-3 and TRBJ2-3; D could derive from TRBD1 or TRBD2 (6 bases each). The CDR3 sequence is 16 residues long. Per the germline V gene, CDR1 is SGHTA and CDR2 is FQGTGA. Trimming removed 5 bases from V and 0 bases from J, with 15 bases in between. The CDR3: CASSRGGQRSTDTQYF. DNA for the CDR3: TGTGCCAGCAGCCGAGGGGGGCAAAGGAGCACAGATACGCAGTATTTT.

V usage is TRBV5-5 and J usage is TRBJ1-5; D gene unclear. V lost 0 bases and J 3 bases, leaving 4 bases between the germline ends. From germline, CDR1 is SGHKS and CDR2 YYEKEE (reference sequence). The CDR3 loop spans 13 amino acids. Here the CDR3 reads CASSLEVNQPQHF. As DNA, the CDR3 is TGTGCCAGCAGCTTGGAAGTCAATCAGCCCCAGCATTTT.

The CDR3 DNA reads as TGTGCCAGCAGTCCCACCCCTTCCAGAGGCAATCAGCCCCAGCATTTT. Its protein is CASSPTPSRGNQPQHF. The chain links TRBV28 to TRBJ1-5; D unresolved. Germline V gene lookup returns CDR1 MDHEN and CDR2 SYDVKM. The CDR3 runs 16 residues. V was pared by 5 bases and J by 2 bases, with 16 bases between. The complete variable domain, with remaining parts taken from reference TRBV28 and TRBJ1-5, reads DVKVTQSSRYLVKRTGEKVFLECVQDMDHENMFWYRQDPGLGLRLIYFSYDVKMKEKGDIPEGYSVSREKKERFSLILESASTNQTSMYLCASSPTPSRGNQPQHFGDGTRLSIL.